These 17 T cell receptor beta chains were sequenced from one sample in a study of Graves' ophthalmopathy and Graves' hyperthyroidism. From RNA, the CDR3 regions of TCR beta chains were amplified and sequenced. RT-PCR with HTBI primers came first, then second-round multiplex PCR. TCRdb re-derived calls from the multiplex PCR reads in MiXCR, one entry per CDR3 protein. Of around 1,200,000 distinct CDR3 sequences detected, 36% appear once; the ten largest clones hold roughly 10%. Sequencing was performed on peripheral blood or thyroid tissue (not recorded which). These receptors were collected from an adult man with Graves' hyperthyroidism.

This clonotype has a handful of counts. V and J are TRBV28 and TRBJ1-2; perhaps TRBD1 as D (5 bases). Between the trimmed V and J ends, which lost 6 bases and 10 bases, there was a span of 15 bases. This CDR3 comprises 12 residues. Germline V gene lookup returns CDR1 MDHEN and CDR2 SYDVKM. This CDR3 is CASSGGPQVYTF. The CDR3, as DNA: TGTGCCAGCAGCGGGGGACCGCAGGTCTACACCTTC.

Ten or more counts support this clonotype. V and J are TRBV12-3 or TRBV12-4 and TRBJ1-5, with D unclear. The CDR3 runs 14 residues. Deletions cut 2 bases from V and 1 base from J, with 6 bases between. The DNA for the CDR3 is TGTGCCAGCAGTTTAATGTCCAGCAATCAGCCCCAGCATTTT. It translates to CASSLMSSNQPQHF.

This clonotype has ten or more counts. The V gene is TRBV10-3, the J gene TRBJ2-5; no firm D call. Germline V CDR1 and CDR2: ENHRY, SYGVKD. The CDR3 has 12 amino acids. V lost 2 bases, J lost 3 bases, and 4 bases lay in between. CDR3 sequence reads: CAISEPEETQYF. CDR3 in DNA: TGTGCCATCAGTGAGCCAGAAGAGACCCAGTACTTC.

In its sample, this clonotype was seen many times. V usage is TRBV10-3 and J usage is TRBJ1-1; 7 positions match TRBD1. The length of the CDR3 is 14 residues. V lost 7 bases to trimming and J lost 4 bases; unmatched junction nucleotides: 9. Germline CDR1 and CDR2: ENHRY and SYGVKD. CDR3 coding DNA: TGTGCCATCACCGAAAAGGGGGCGAGCACTGAAGCTTTCTTT. Encoded protein: CAITEKGASTEAFF.

This clonotype was picked up many times. V and J are TRBV9 and TRBJ1-3; D not certain. CDR3 length equals 16 residues. CDR1 is SGDLS, CDR2 YYNGEE, per germline. V gave up 4 bases and J gave up 0 bases, with 14 bases separating them. The CDR3 protein is CASSMLAGLSGNTIYF. The CDR3 DNA reads TGTGCCAGCAGCATGTTGGCAGGCCTCTCTGGAAACACCATATATTTT.

This clonotype was seen repeatedly, ten times or more. The chain couples TRBV12-3 or TRBV12-4 to TRBJ1-5; weak D call: TRBD1 (5 bases). Trimming shortened V by 3 bases and J by 5 bases, and 11 bases separated the two germline ends. The CDR3 contains 14 residues. CDR3 sequence: CASSFWDGHQPQHF. CDR3 bases: TGTGCCAGCAGTTTTTGGGACGGCCATCAGCCCCAGCATTTT.

In its sample, this clonotype was seen a few times. The chain combines TRBV30 with TRBJ1-5; 12 bases map to TRBD1. The CDR3 spans 15 residues. The V gene's germline CDR1 is GTSNPN and CDR2 SVGIG (reference sequence). V gave up 5 bases and J gave up 5 bases; unmatched junction bases: 7. CDR3 region: CAWGSGQGADQPQHF. The CDR3 DNA reads TGTGCCTGGGGATCGGGACAGGGGGCTGATCAGCCCCAGCATTTT.

The rearrangement uses TRBV7-9 and TRBJ1-6; D unresolved. The CDR3 has 15 residues. Germline V gives CDR1 SEHNR, CDR2 FQNEAQ (reference sequence). Trimming removed 6 bases from V and 0 bases from J, with 9 bases in between. The CDR3 loop is CASSYASSYNSPLHF. The CDR3 DNA sequence: TGTGCCAGCAGTTATGCGAGCTCCTATAATTCACCCCTCCACTTT. The full variable domain, rest sourced from reference TRBV7-9 and TRBJ1-6, is DTGVSQNPRHKITKRGQNVTFRCDPISEHNRLYWYRQTLGQGPEFLTYFQNEAQLEKSRLLSDRFSAERPKGSFSTLEIQRTEQGDSAMYLCASSYASSYNSPLHFGNGTRLTVT.

The chain links TRBV20-1 to TRBJ2-3; possible D gene TRBD1, 6 bases. Trimming took 1 base from V and 4 from J, leaving 12 bases between them. This CDR3 is 14 amino acids long. Germline V gene data show CDR1 as DFQATT and CDR2 as SNEGSKA (reference sequence). CDR3 DNA: TGCAGTGCTAGAGCCCTGGACAGCGCAGATACGCAGTATTTT. Translation gives CSARALDSADTQYF.

This clonotype has at least ten counts. The conserved closing phenylalanine or tryptophan is absent in this CDR3, likely reflecting a read error. The genes are TRBV14 and TRBJ1-1; the D is unclear. V shed 0 bases and J shed 3 bases, with 5 bases lying between them. The V gene's germline CDR1 is SGHDN and CDR2 FVKESK. This CDR3 spans 13 amino acids. CDR3 nucleotide sequence: TGTGCCAGCAGCCAAGAACTCTACACTGAAGCTTTCCTT. Translating it yields CASSQELYTEAFL.

This clonotype was recorded many times. V usage is TRBV29-1 and J usage is TRBJ1-2; no reliable D call. V was pared by 6 bases and J by 8 bases, with 22 bases between. The CDR3 covers 14 residues. Germline V CDR1 and CDR2: SQVTM, ANQGSEA. CDR3 region: CSVPSGRTVGGYTF. CDR3 sequence (DNA): TGCAGCGTGCCCTCCGGTCGGACCGTCGGAGGCTACACCTTC.

This clonotype was seen many times. This chain joins TRBV7-2 and TRBJ2-2, with D perhaps assigned TRBD1 or TRBD2 (5 bases each). The V and J ends lost 2 bases and 1 base respectively, with 17 bases between them. Germline loops: CDR1 SGHTA, CDR2 FQGNSA. The CDR3 runs to 18 residues. The CDR3, as DNA: TGTGCCAGCAGCTTAACCCAGCCCGTGAGGGGGAACACCGGGGAGCTGTTTTTT. Residues: CASSLTQPVRGNTGELFF.

V usage is TRBV10-3 and J usage is TRBJ2-7; D unresolved. V lost 7 bases, J lost 1 base, and 23 bases lay in between. Germline values: CDR1 ENHRY, CDR2 SYGVKD. The CDR3 extends over 17 amino acids. The CDR3 loop reads CAINLAPPQPRSYEQYF. The CDR3 nucleotides read TGTGCCATCAACCTCGCCCCCCCCCAACCTAGATCCTACGAGCAGTACTTC.

The V call is TRBV29-1, the J call TRBJ1-5; no reliable D call. The CDR3 runs 13 residues. Germline V gene sequence: CDR1 SQVTM, CDR2 ANQGSEA. The CDR3 region is CRLRHDSNQPQHF. CDR3 nucleotide sequence: TGCAGGCTCCGACACGATAGCAATCAGCCCCAGCATTTT.

The chain joins TRBV7-2 to TRBJ2-7; TRBD1 matches at 7 bases. The CDR3 sequence is 16 residues long. Trimming removed 3 bases from V and 2 bases from J; junction bases left unmatched: 10. Germline CDR1 and CDR2: SGHTA and FQGNSA. The CDR3 region is CASSFAWDRGPYEQYF. CDR3 in DNA: TGTGCCAGCAGCTTCGCCTGGGACAGAGGTCCCTACGAGCAGTACTTC.

In this sample, this clonotype turned up many times. This sequence joins TRBV12-3 or TRBV12-4 and TRBJ2-5; D possibly uses TRBD1 or TRBD2 (5 bases each). Trimming left V 5 bases short and J 5 bases short, with 15 bases between. The CDR3 consists of 14 residues. CDR3: CASSPPGRFETQYF. CDR3 DNA sequence: TGTGCCAGCAGTCCACCGGGACGGTTCGAGACCCAGTACTTC.

The chain links TRBV7-2 to TRBJ2-7; D not certain. Deletions cut 1 base from V and 3 bases from J, with 19 bases between. This CDR3 has 17 residues. In germline, CDR1 is SGHTA, CDR2 FQGNSA. The CDR3 DNA follows: TGTGCCAGCAGCTTAGACTCCTGGGCGGTTAGGAACTACGAGCAGTACTTC. Translated: CASSLDSWAVRNYEQYF.